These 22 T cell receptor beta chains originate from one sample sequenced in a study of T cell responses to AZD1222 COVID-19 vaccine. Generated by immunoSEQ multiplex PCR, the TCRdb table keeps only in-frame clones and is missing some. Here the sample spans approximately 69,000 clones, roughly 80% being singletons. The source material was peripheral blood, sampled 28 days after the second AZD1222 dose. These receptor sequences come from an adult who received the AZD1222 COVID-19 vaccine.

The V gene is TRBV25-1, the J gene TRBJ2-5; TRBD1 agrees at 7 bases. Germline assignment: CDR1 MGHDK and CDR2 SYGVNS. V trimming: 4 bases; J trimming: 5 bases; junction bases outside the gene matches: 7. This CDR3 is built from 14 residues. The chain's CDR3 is CASSVTGVGETQYF. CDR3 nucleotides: TGTGCCAGCAGTGTTACAGGGGTAGGGGAGACCCAGTACTTC.

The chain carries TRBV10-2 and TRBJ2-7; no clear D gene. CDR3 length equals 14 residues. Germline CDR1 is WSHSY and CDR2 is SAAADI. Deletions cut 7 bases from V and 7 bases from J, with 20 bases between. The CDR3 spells CASTPPLGIGEQYF. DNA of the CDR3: TGCGCCAGCACCCCCCCCCTGGGGATCGGGGAGCAGTACTTC.

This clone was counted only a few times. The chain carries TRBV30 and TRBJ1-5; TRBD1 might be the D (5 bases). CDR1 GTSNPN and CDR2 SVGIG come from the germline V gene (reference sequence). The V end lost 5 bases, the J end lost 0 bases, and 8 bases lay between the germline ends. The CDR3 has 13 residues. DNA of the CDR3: TGTGCCTGGGGCAGGGATAGCAATCAGCCCCAGCATTTT. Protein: CAWGRDSNQPQHF.

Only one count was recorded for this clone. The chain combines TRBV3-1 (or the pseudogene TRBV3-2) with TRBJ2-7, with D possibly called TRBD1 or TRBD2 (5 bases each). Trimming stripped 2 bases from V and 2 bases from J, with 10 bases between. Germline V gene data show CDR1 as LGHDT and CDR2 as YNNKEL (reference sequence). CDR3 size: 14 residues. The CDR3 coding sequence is TGTGCCAGCAGCCAAAGGGACGGAACCTACGAGCAGTACTTC. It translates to CASSQRDGTYEQYF.

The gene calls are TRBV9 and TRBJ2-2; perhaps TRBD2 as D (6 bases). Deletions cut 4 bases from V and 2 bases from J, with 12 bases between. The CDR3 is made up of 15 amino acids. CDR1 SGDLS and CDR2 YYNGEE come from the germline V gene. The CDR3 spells CASSPGTFNTGELFF. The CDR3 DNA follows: TGTGCCAGCAGCCCAGGGACTTTCAACACCGGGGAGCTGTTTTTT.

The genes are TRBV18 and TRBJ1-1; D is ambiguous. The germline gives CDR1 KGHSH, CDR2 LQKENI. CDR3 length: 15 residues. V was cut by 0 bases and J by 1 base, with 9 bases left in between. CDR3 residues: CASSPPGRTNTEAFF. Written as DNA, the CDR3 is TGTGCCAGCTCACCACCGGGCAGGACGAACACTGAAGCTTTCTTT.

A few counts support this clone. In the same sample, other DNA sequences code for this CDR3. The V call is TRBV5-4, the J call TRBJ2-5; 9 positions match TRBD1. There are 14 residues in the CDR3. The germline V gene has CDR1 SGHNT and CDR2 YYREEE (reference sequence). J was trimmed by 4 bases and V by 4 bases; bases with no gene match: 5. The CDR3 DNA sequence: TGTGCCAGCAGCACACAGGGGGCAGTAGAGACCCAGTACTTC. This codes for CASSTQGAVETQYF. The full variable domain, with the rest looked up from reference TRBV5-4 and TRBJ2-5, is ETGVTQSPTHLIKTRGQQVTLRCSSQSGHNTVSWYQQALGQGPQFIFQYYREEENGRGNFPPRFSGLQFPNYSSELNVNALELDDSALYLCASSTQGAVETQYFGPGTRLLVL.

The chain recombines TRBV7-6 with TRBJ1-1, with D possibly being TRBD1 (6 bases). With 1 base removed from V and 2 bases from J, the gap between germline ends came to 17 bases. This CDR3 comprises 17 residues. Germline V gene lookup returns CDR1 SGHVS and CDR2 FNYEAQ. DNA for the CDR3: TGTGCCAGCAGCTTAGAGGCAGGGGCCCTCACAAACACTGAAGCTTTCTTT. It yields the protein CASSLEAGALTNTEAFF.

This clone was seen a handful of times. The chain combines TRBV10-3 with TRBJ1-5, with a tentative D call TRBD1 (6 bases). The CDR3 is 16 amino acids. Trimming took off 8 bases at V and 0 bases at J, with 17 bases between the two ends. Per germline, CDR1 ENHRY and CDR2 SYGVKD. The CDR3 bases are TGTGCCATCGCTCTGGGGGGGGCTAATAGCAATCAGCCCCAGCATTTT. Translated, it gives CAIALGGANSNQPQHF.

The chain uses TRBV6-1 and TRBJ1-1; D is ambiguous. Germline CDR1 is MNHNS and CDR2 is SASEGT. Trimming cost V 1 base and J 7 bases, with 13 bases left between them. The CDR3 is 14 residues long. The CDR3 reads CASSEDTQPREAFF. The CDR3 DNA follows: TGTGCCAGCAGTGAAGACACGCAGCCCCGTGAAGCTTTCTTT.

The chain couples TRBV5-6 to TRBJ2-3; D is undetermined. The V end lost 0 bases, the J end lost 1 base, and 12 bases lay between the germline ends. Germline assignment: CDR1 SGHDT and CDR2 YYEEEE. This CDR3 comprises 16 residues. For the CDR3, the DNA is TGTGCCAGCAGCTTGGGATCGATTCTCGGCACAGATACGCAGTATTTT. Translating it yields CASSLGSILGTDTQYF.

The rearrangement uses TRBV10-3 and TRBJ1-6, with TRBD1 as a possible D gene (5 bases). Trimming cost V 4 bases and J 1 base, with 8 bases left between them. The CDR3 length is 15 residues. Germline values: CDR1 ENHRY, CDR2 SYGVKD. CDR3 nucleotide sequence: TGTGCCATCAGTGTCGGGGGATCCTATAATTCACCCCTCCACTTT. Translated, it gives CAISVGGSYNSPLHF.

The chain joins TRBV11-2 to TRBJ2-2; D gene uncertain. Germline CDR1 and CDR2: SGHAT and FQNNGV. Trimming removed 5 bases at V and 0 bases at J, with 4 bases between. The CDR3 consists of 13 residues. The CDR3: CASSRSNTGELFF. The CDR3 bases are TGTGCCAGCAGCCGATCGAACACCGGGGAGCTGTTTTTT.

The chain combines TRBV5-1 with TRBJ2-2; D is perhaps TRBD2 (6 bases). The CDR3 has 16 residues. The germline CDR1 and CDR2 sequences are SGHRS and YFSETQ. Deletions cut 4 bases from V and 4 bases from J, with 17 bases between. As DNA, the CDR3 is TGCGCCAGCAGCCTTCGTGCGGACGGGGGCACCGGGGAGCTGTTTTTT. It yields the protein CASSLRADGGTGELFF. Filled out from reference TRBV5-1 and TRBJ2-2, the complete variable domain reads KAGVTQTPRYLIKTRGQQVTLSCSPISGHRSVSWYQQTPGQGLQFLFEYFSETQRNKGNFPGRFSGRQFSNSRSEMNVSTLELGDSALYLCASSLRADGGTGELFFGEGSRLTVL.

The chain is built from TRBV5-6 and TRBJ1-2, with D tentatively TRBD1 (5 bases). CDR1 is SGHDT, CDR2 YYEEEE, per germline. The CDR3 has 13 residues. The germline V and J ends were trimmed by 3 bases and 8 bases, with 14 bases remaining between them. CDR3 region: CASSYPGGEGYTF. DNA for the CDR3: TGTGCCAGCAGCTACCCTGGAGGGGAAGGCTACACCTTC.

CDR3 coding DNA: TGCGCCAGCAGCCCGACAGGGCCACAAGAGACCCAGTACTTC. Its protein is CASSPTGPQETQYF. This sequence joins TRBV5-1 and TRBJ2-5, with 7 bases lining up with TRBD1. V lost 4 bases to trimming and J lost 2 bases; unmatched junction nucleotides: 5. Per germline, CDR1 SGHRS and CDR2 YFSETQ. This CDR3 is 14 amino acids long.

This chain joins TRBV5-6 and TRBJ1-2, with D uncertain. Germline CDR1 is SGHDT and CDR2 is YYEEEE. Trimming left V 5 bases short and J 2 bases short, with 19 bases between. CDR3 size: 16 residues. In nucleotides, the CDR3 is TGTGCCAGCAGTTTAGGAGACACTCGAGGGAACTATGGCTACACCTTC. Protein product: CASSLGDTRGNYGYTF.

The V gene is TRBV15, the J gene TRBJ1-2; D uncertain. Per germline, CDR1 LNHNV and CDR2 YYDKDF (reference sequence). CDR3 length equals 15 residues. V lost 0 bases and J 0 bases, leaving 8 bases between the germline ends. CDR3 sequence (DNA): TGTGCCACCAGCAGAGATGGGGATACTAACTATGGCTACACCTTC. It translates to CATSRDGDTNYGYTF.

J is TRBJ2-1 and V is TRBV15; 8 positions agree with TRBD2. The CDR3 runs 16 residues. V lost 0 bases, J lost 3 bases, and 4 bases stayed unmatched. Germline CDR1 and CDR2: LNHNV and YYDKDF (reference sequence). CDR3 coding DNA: TGTGCCACCAGCAGAGAGCGGGGGGTAGTCTACAATGAGCAGTTCTTC. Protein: CATSRERGVVYNEQFF.

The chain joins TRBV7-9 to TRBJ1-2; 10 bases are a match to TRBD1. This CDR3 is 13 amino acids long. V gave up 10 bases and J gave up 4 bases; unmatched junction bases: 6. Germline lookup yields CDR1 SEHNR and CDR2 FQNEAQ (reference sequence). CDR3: CATWDRGLYGYTF. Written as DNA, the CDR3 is TGTGCCACCTGGGACAGGGGACTCTATGGCTACACCTTC.

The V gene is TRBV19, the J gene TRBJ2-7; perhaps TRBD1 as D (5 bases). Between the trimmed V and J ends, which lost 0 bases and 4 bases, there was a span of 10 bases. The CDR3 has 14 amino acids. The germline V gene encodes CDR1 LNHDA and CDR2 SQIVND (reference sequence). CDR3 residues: CASSIDDSTYEQYF. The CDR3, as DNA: TGTGCCAGTAGTATAGATGACAGTACATACGAGCAGTACTTC.

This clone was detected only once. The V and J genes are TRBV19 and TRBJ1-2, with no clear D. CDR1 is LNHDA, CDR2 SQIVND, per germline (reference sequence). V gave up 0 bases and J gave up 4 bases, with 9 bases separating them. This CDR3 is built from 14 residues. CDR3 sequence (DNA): TGTGCCAGTAGTATAGACGTCAGCGGCTATGGCTACACCTTC. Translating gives CASSIDVSGYGYTF.